Listed here are 23 T cell receptor beta chains from one sample, sequenced in a study of STAT3 mutations in large granular lymphocyte leukemia. Study-level points and caveats: At least one immunodominant TCR beta clonotype appeared in every T-cell large granular lymphocyte leukemia patient.

Using immunoSEQ multiplex PCR, the repertoire was profiled, and TCRdb retains in-frame clones only, with some absent. The data contain about 42,000 clones, about 81% of them singletons. Their target antigens are unknown. Sequencing was carried out using PBMCs. The receptors come from a human donor with T large granular lymphocyte leukemia. Some clones in this sample may be carry-over from other donors' samples.

The rearrangement uses TRBV5-6 and TRBJ2-3, with 14 bases aligning to TRBD2. Unmatched junction bases numbered 4, after V lost 4 bases and J lost 6 bases. There are 15 residues in the CDR3. Germline lookup yields CDR1 SGHDT and CDR2 YYEEEE. CDR3 sequence reads: CASSQTSGGADTQYF. Written as DNA, the CDR3 is TGTGCCAGCAGCCAGACTAGCGGGGGGGCGGATACGCAGTATTTT. Looking up the rest from reference TRBV5-6 and TRBJ2-3 gives the full variable domain: DAGVTQSPTHLIKTRGQQVTLRCSPKSGHDTVSWYQQALGQGPQFIFQYYEEEERQRGNFPDRFSGHQFPNYSSELNVNALLLGDSALYLCASSQTSGGADTQYFGPGTRLTVL.

This chain links TRBV30 with TRBJ2-3; perhaps D is TRBD1 or TRBD2 (5 bases each). Between the trimmed V and J ends, which lost 2 bases and 0 bases, there was a span of 9 bases. The CDR3 has 14 residues. The V gene's germline CDR1 is GTSNPN and CDR2 SVGIG (reference sequence). This CDR3 is CAWSNGGSTDTQYF. DNA of the CDR3: TGTGCCTGGAGTAATGGGGGAAGCACAGATACGCAGTATTTT.

V is TRBV7-9 and J is TRBJ1-1; 8 bases align to TRBD1. The CDR3 consists of 13 residues. The germline V gene has CDR1 SEHNR and CDR2 FQNEAQ (reference sequence). Trimming at V came to 4 bases and at J to 6 bases, leaving 4 bases not matched to a gene. In DNA form, the CDR3 reads TGTGCCAGCAGCTCGACAGGGGTGGCTGAAGCTTTCTTT. Protein: CASSSTGVAEAFF. The variable domain in full, with the rest retrieved from reference TRBV7-9 and TRBJ1-1, is DTGVSQNPRHKITKRGQNVTFRCDPISEHNRLYWYRQTLGQGPEFLTYFQNEAQLEKSRLLSDRFSAERPKGSFSTLEIQRTEQGDSAMYLCASSSTGVAEAFFGQGTRLTVV.

The rearrangement uses TRBV7-8 and TRBJ2-5; 11 nucleotides align to TRBD1. J was trimmed by 5 bases and V by 6 bases; bases with no gene match: 20. Germline-derived CDR1 and CDR2 are SGHVS and FQNEAQ. The CDR3 is made up of 19 amino acids. This CDR3 is CASRHWRTGGPRGGETQYF. DNA of the CDR3: TGTGCCAGCAGACATTGGCGGACAGGGGGCCCCAGGGGCGGGGAGACCCAGTACTTC.

The V gene is TRBV10-3, the J gene TRBJ2-3; 8 positions match TRBD2. The CDR3 covers 17 residues. Germline assignment: CDR1 ENHRY and CDR2 SYGVKD. V trimming: 4 bases; J trimming: 6 bases; junction bases outside the gene matches: 15. The CDR3 here is CAISGAGGGGTFDTQYF. The CDR3 nucleotides are TGTGCCATCAGTGGGGCGGGAGGCGGGGGCACTTTCGATACGCAGTATTTT.

V and J are TRBV28 and TRBJ1-2, with D perhaps TRBD1 (6 bases). The CDR3 is 14 residues long. V lost 7 bases and J 7 bases, leaving 19 bases between the germline ends. Germline CDR1 and CDR2: MDHEN and SYDVKM. This chain's CDR3 is CASIGVGGGVGYTF. The CDR3, as DNA: TGTGCCAGCATAGGAGTTGGGGGCGGGGTTGGCTACACCTTC.

The V gene is TRBV4-2, the J gene TRBJ2-3; the D gene is possibly TRBD1 (5 bases). The germline V gene encodes CDR1 LGHNA and CDR2 YNFKEQ. The CDR3 contains 14 residues. V was cut by 4 bases and J by 2 bases, with 10 bases left in between. CDR3 region: CASSPRTITDTQYF. The CDR3 region has the DNA TGTGCCAGCAGCCCACGGACAATCACAGATACGCAGTATTTT.

This clone was seen a single time. This chain connects TRBV6-1 to TRBJ2-4, with D perhaps matching TRBD1 (6 bases). The CDR3 runs 15 residues. V shed 2 bases and J shed 6 bases, with 14 bases lying between them. CDR1 and CDR2 (germline): MNHNS, SASEGT. The CDR3, as DNA: TGTGCCAGCAGTGAATTGGGGGCGAAGGGAAACATTCAGTACTTC. As protein: CASSELGAKGNIQYF.

V gene TRBV25-1 combines with J gene TRBJ1-1; unclear D gene. This CDR3 has 13 residues. V shed 4 bases and J shed 2 bases, with 8 bases lying between them. Germline V gene lookup returns CDR1 MGHDK and CDR2 SYGVNS. CDR3 residues: CASSVAANTEAFF. The CDR3 nucleotides are TGTGCCAGCAGTGTTGCAGCAAACACTGAAGCTTTCTTT. Full variable domain (rest looked up from reference TRBV25-1 and TRBJ1-1): EADIYQTPRYLVIGTGKKITLECSQTMGHDKMYWYQQDPGMELHLIHYSYGVNSTEKGDLSSESTVSRIRTEHFPLTLESARPSHTSQYLCASSVAANTEAFFGQGTRLTVV.

V is TRBV11-2 and J is TRBJ2-7, with D unresolved. Germline CDR1 is SGHAT and CDR2 is FQNNGV. CDR3 length equals 17 residues. Trimming shortened V by 0 bases and J by 3 bases, and 18 bases separated the two germline ends. CDR3 loop: CASSLEVEVWSFYEQYF. The DNA for the CDR3 is TGTGCCAGCAGCTTAGAGGTTGAGGTTTGGAGCTTCTACGAGCAGTACTTC.

The chain carries TRBV11-2 and TRBJ2-3; possible D gene TRBD1, 7 bases. Germline CDR1 reads SGHAT; CDR2 reads FQNNGV. V was shortened by 6 bases and J by 5 bases, with 21 bases between the two germline ends. CDR3 length equals 16 residues. The CDR3 DNA reads as TGTGCCAGCAGTTCGACTAGGGGGCAGGGAAAAGATACGCAGTATTTT. This sequence encodes CASSSTRGQGKDTQYF.

The chain carries TRBV28 and TRBJ1-6; 8 bases are shared with TRBD1. This CDR3 is 15 amino acids long. Germline V gene data show CDR1 as MDHEN and CDR2 as SYDVKM. The junction had 3 bases not matched to a gene; V was cut back by 3 bases and J by 5 bases. This CDR3 is CASSFGDRNNSPLHF. The CDR3 DNA is TGTGCCAGCAGTTTCGGGGACAGGAATAATTCACCCCTCCACTTT. The entire variable domain, with the rest obtained from reference TRBV28 and TRBJ1-6, is as follows: DVKVTQSSRYLVKRTGEKVFLECVQDMDHENMFWYRQDPGLGLRLIYFSYDVKMKEKGDIPEGYSVSREKKERFSLILESASTNQTSMYLCASSFGDRNNSPLHFGNGTRLTVT.

This clone appeared a single time. The V gene is TRBV19, the J gene TRBJ1-5, with D possibly matching TRBD1 (6 bases). Germline-derived CDR1 and CDR2 are LNHDA and SQIVND (reference sequence). CDR3 length equals 15 residues. Trimming took off 3 bases at V and 6 bases at J, with 15 bases between the two ends. The CDR3 loop is CASSMGAGVVQPQHF. The CDR3 DNA follows: TGTGCCAGTAGTATGGGGGCAGGGGTCGTTCAGCCCCAGCATTTT.

The V gene is TRBV15, the J gene TRBJ1-5; tentatively, D is TRBD1 (6 bases). The CDR3 extends over 16 amino acids. The germline CDR1 and CDR2 sequences are LNHNV and YYDKDF (reference sequence). The V and J ends lost 0 bases and 5 bases respectively, with 14 bases between them. This CDR3 is CATSRDFPRTDQPQHF. DNA of the CDR3: TGTGCCACCAGCAGAGACTTCCCCCGGACAGATCAGCCCCAGCATTTT.

The J gene is TRBJ2-5, the V gene TRBV6-5, with 11 nucleotides matching TRBD1. The V gene's germline CDR1 is MNHEY and CDR2 SVGAGI. This CDR3 contains 14 residues. The junction had 3 bases not matched to a gene; V was cut back by 5 bases and J by 4 bases. The CDR3, as DNA: TGTGCCAGCAGTACAGGGACAGGGGGAGAGACCCAGTACTTC. Protein sequence: CASSTGTGGETQYF.

The chain has TRBV6-1 and TRBJ2-7, with D possibly TRBD2 on 7 matching bases. With 1 base removed from V and 3 bases from J, the gap between germline ends came to 13 bases. CDR3 length: 15 residues. CDR1 MNHNS and CDR2 SASEGT come from the germline V gene. For the CDR3, the DNA is TGTGCCAGCAGTGAAGAAGGCGGGGGCGGCTACGAGCAGTACGTC. Translating gives CASSEEGGGGYEQYV.

The chain links TRBV7-9 to TRBJ1-1, with D perhaps matching TRBD1 (5 bases). Germline V gene data show CDR1 as SEHNR and CDR2 as FQNEAQ (reference sequence). The V end was cut by 1 base, the J end by 0 bases, with 15 bases between. The CDR3 extends over 17 amino acids. The CDR3 loop reads CASSLVSGGWVNTEAFF. CDR3 bases: TGTGCCAGCAGCTTAGTCTCGGGGGGGTGGGTGAACACTGAAGCTTTCTTT.

The chain joins TRBV6-1 to TRBJ2-2; D is unclear. V was pared by 8 bases and J by 1 base, with 8 bases between. In germline, CDR1 is MNHNS, CDR2 SASEGT. The CDR3 length is 13 residues. The CDR3 region is CASWVVNTGELFF. The DNA for the CDR3 is TGTGCCAGCTGGGTAGTGAACACCGGGGAGCTGTTTTTT.

Only a few counts were recorded for this clone. The V call is TRBV20-1, the J call TRBJ1-2; D gene uncertain. The germline V and J ends were trimmed by 2 bases and 8 bases, with 6 bases remaining between them. CDR3 size: 10 residues. Germline V gene lookup returns CDR1 DFQATT and CDR2 SNEGSKA (reference sequence). The CDR3: CSARSEGYTF. As DNA, the CDR3 is TGCAGTGCTAGATCAGAAGGCTACACCTTC.

The CDR3 DNA reads as TGTGCCAGCAGTTACTCGACTCTAGCCGCGAATGAGCAGTTCTTC. Its translation: CASSYSTLAANEQFF. The chain recombines TRBV6-6 with TRBJ2-1, with a weak D call TRBD2 (5 bases). The V end was cut by 0 bases, the J end by 7 bases, with 13 bases between. The CDR3 has 15 residues. Germline V gives CDR1 MNHNY, CDR2 SVGAGI (reference sequence).

V is TRBV2 and J is TRBJ1-1; 8 positions agree with TRBD1. Germline values: CDR1 SNHLY, CDR2 FYNNEI. The CDR3 is 15 amino acids. With 7 bases clipped from V and 3 bases from J, the junction kept 10 bases outside the gene matches. The DNA of the CDR3 is TGTGCCAGCAAGAGAGGACAGGGCGGCGACACTGAAGCTTTCTTT. This sequence encodes CASKRGQGGDTEAFF.

The chain recombines TRBV27 with TRBJ1-2; D is unresolved. CDR3 size: 15 residues. V lost 2 bases to trimming and J lost 0 bases, with 10 bases between them. CDR1 is MNHEY and CDR2 is SMNVEV in the germline V gene (reference sequence). The CDR3 DNA is TGTGCCAGCAGTTTAAGGGCCCTCTCTAACTATGGCTACACCTTC. Translating gives CASSLRALSNYGYTF.

The genes are TRBV7-9 and TRBJ2-7; D call uncertain. The CDR3 extends over 12 amino acids. CDR1 and CDR2 from the germline V gene are SEHNR and FQNEAQ (reference sequence). V dropped 1 base and J dropped 2 bases, with 3 bases sitting between them. CDR3 nucleotides: TGTGCCAGCAGCTTAGGGACCTACGAGCAGTACTTC. It translates to CASSLGTYEQYF.